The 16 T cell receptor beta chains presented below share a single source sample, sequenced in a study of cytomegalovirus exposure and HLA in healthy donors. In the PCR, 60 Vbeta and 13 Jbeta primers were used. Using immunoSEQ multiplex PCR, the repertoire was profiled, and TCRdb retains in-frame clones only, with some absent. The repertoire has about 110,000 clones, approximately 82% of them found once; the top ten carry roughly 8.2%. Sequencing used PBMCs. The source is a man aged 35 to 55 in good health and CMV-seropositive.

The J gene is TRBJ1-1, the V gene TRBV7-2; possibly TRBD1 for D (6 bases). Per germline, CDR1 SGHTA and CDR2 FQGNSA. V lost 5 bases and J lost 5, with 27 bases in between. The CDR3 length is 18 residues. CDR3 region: CASSRRGTLRRPETEAFF. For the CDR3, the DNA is TGTGCCAGCAGCCGTAGGGGGACCTTAAGGCGTCCGGAAACTGAAGCTTTCTTT.

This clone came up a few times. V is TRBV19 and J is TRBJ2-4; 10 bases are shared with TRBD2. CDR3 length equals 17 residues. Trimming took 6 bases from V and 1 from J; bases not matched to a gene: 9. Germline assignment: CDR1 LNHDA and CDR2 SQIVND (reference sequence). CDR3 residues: CASSLQREGSAKNIQYF. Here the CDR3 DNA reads TGTGCCAGTAGCTTGCAGCGGGAGGGAAGCGCCAAAAACATTCAGTACTTC.

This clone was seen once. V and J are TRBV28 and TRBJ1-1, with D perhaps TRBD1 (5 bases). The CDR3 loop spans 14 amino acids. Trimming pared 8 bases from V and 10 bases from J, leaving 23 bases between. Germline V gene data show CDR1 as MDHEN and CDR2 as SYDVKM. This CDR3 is CASRRRDPPKGAFF. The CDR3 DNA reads TGTGCCAGCCGTCGGAGGGACCCCCCGAAGGGAGCTTTCTTT. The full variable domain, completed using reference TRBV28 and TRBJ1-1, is DVKVTQSSRYLVKRTGEKVFLECVQDMDHENMFWYRQDPGLGLRLIYFSYDVKMKEKGDIPEGYSVSREKKERFSLILESASTNQTSMYLCASRRRDPPKGAFFGQGTRLTVV.

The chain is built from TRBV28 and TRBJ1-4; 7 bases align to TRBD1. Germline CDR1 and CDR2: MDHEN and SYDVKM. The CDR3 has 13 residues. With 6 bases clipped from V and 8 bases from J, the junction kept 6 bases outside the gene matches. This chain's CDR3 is CASSPGQYEKLFF. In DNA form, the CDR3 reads TGTGCCAGCAGCCCGGGACAGTACGAAAAACTGTTTTTT.

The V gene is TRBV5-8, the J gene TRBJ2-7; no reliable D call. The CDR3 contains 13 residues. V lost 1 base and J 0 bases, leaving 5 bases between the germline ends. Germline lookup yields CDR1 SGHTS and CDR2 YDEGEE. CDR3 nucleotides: TGTGCCAGCAGCTTGCCATTCTCCTACGAGCAGTACTTC. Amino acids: CASSLPFSYEQYF.

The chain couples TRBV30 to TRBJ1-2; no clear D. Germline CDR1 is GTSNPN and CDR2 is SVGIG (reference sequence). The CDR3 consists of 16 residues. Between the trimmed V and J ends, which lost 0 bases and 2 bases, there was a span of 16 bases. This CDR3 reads CAWSVRGGSRNYGYTF. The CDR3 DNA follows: TGTGCCTGGAGTGTACGAGGCGGGAGCAGGAACTATGGCTACACCTTC.

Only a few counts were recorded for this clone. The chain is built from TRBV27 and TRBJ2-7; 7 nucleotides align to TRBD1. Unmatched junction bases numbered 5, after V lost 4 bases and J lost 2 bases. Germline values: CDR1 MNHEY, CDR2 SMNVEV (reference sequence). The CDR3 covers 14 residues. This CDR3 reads CASSSWDRAYEQYF. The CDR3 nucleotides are TGTGCCAGCAGTTCATGGGACAGAGCCTACGAGCAGTACTTC.

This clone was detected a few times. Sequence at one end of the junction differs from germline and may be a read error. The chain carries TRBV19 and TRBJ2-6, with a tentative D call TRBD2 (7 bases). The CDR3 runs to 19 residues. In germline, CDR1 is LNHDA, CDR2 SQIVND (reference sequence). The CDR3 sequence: CASSRGGQLAVSGANGLTF. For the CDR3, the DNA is TGTGCCAGTAGTAGGGGGGGCCAACTGGCGGTCTCTGGGGCCAACGGCCTGACTTTC.

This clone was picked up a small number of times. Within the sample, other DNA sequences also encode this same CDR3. The CDR3 bases are TGTGCCAGCAGCGTGCGGGACGGAAGATCAGATACGCAGTATTTT. This codes for CASSVRDGRSDTQYF. The chain uses TRBV5-6 and TRBJ2-3; TRBD2 is a possible D gene (6 bases). Germline CDR1 is SGHDT and CDR2 is YYEEEE. This CDR3 spans 15 amino acids. The ends were cut back, 4 bases at V and 4 bases at J, with 16 bases in the middle. Drawing the rest from reference TRBV5-6 and TRBJ2-3, the complete variable domain is DAGVTQSPTHLIKTRGQQVTLRCSPKSGHDTVSWYQQALGQGPQFIFQYYEEEERQRGNFPDRFSGHQFPNYSSELNVNALLLGDSALYLCASSVRDGRSDTQYFGPGTRLTVL.

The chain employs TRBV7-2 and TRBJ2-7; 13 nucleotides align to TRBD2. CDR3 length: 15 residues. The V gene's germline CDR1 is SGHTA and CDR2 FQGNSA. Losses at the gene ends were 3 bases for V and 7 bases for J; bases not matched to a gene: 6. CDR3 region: CASSLWTSGSKEQYF. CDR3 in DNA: TGTGCCAGCAGCTTGTGGACTAGCGGGAGTAAGGAGCAGTACTTC.

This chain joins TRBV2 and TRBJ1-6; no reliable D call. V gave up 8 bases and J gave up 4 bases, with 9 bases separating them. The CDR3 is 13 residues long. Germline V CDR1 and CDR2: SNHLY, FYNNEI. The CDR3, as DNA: TGTGCCAGCTATGGAGTGTATAATTCACCCCTCCACTTT. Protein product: CASYGVYNSPLHF.

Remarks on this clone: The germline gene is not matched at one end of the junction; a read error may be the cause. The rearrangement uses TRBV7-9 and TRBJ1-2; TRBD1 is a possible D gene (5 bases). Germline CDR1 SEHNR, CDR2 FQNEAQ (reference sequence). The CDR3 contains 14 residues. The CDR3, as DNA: TGTTCCAGCAGCTTAGCGTCGGGGGACTATGGCTACACCTTC. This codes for CSSSLASGDYGYTF.

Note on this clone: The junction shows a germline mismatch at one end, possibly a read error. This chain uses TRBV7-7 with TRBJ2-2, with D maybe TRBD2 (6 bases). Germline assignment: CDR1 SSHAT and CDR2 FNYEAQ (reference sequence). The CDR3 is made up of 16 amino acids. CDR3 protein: CASSLDPGLYTGELFF. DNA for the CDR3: TGTGCTAGCAGCTTAGACCCCGGACTATACACCGGGGAGCTGTTTTTT.

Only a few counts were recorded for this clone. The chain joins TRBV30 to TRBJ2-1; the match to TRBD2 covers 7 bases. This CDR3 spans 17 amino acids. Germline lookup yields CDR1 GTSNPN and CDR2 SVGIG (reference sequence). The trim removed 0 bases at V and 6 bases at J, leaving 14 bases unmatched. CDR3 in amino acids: CAWSVGRAGRTGNEQFF. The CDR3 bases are TGTGCCTGGAGTGTGGGTCGTGCCGGGAGGACGGGCAATGAGCAGTTCTTC.

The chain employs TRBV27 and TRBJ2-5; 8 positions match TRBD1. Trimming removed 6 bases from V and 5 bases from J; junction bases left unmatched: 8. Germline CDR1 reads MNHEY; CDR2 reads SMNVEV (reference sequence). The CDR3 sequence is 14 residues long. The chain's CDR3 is CASSLRQGRETQYF. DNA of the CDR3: TGTGCCAGCAGCTTGCGACAGGGGAGGGAGACCCAGTACTTC.

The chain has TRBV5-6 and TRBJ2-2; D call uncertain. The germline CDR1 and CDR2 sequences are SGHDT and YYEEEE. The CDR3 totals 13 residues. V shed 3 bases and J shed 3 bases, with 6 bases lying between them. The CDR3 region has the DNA TGTGCCAGCAGCTATTCCTACACCGGGGAGCTGTTTTTT. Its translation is CASSYSYTGELFF.